A selection of T cell receptor beta chains follows, all from one sample in a study of regulatory T cells in long-lasting Graves disease. TCRdb re-called the multiplex PCR reads through MiXCR, storing one row per CDR3 protein. The table lists more than 450,000 distinct CDR3 sequences, 12% of them singletons. This sample was shared with a second study, whose subject was T cells in Graves' hyperthyroidism and ophthalmopathy.

The input for sequencing was peripheral blood mononuclear cells (PBMCs), taken at new diagnosis, from a patient treated with antithyroid drugs. Receptors originate from a woman aged 25 to 39 with Graves disease. Each CDR3 is given with its conserved first and last residue. A D gene is named only where the DNA matches it firmly.

D gene: NA
J gene: TRBJ2-1
V gene: TRBV2
CDR3 protein: CASRDDRSSYNEQFF

D gene: NA
J gene: TRBJ2-7
V gene: TRBV7-6
CDR3 protein: CASSEKTVIHEQYF

D gene: TRBD2
J gene: TRBJ2-7
V gene: TRBV27
CDR3 protein: CASSGLAGAPYEQYF

D gene: NA
J gene: TRBJ2-5
V gene: TRBV7-7
CDR3 protein: CASSFTGNRQETQYF

D gene: TRBD1
J gene: TRBJ1-6
V gene: TRBV19
CDR3 protein: CASSIGDRDGNSPLHF

D gene: NA
J gene: TRBJ2-2
V gene: TRBV5-1
CDR3 protein: CASSPAYLRGNTGELFF

D gene: NA
J gene: TRBJ1-5
V gene: TRBV11-2
CDR3 protein: CASSSGTYSNQPQHF

D gene: TRBD1
J gene: TRBJ2-7
V gene: TRBV7-9
CDR3 protein: CASSPPGTGEGEQYF

D gene: TRBD2
J gene: TRBJ2-7
V gene: TRBV6-1
CDR3 protein: CASAEGRQGAGGPVSMGEQYF

D gene: NA
J gene: TRBJ2-5
V gene: TRBV6-9
CDR3 protein: CASSFEDGTQYF

D gene: NA
J gene: TRBJ2-7
V gene: TRBV5-1
CDR3 protein: CASSRREGEQYF

D gene: TRBD2
J gene: TRBJ2-1
V gene: TRBV6-2/TRBV6-3
CDR3 protein: CASRSTSGEQFF

D gene: TRBD1
J gene: TRBJ1-2
V gene: TRBV19
CDR3 protein: CASSIRQGGYGYTF

D gene: NA
J gene: TRBJ2-7
V gene: TRBV28
CDR3 protein: CASSFSGDAYEQYF

D gene: NA
J gene: TRBJ1-1
V gene: TRBV14
CDR3 protein: CASSQIGNEAFF

D gene: NA
J gene: TRBJ1-5
V gene: TRBV19
CDR3 protein: CASSIGGSQPQHF

D gene: TRBD1
J gene: TRBJ2-6
V gene: TRBV7-9
CDR3 protein: CASSSIGQGNSGANVLTF

D gene: TRBD1
J gene: TRBJ1-1
V gene: TRBV20-1
CDR3 protein: CSAGGEAPGQGKYTKAFF

D gene: TRBD1
J gene: TRBJ1-5
V gene: TRBV12-3/TRBV12-4
CDR3 protein: CANLSWNRGPYSNQPQHF

D gene: TRBD2
J gene: TRBJ2-5
V gene: TRBV30
CDR3 protein: CAWRRLAGMGETQYF

D gene: NA
J gene: TRBJ2-1
V gene: TRBV4-2
CDR3 protein: CASSQDVVVFDEQFF